This T cell receptor beta chain emerged from a study of radiotherapy plus CTLA-4 blockade in lung cancer. Measured with immunoSEQ multiplex PCR; TCRdb has only the in-frame clones, and not every one. The sample includes around 38,000 clones, about 86% of them seen just once. The material was peripheral blood, obtained from a patient treated with radiotherapy plus ipilimumab. The clonotype comes from a human donor with non-small cell lung cancer whose response to radiotherapy plus ipilimumab could not be evaluated.

The CDR3 bases are TGTGCCAGTAGTGGCTGGACAGGTGGTAATTCACCCCTCCACTTT. It translates to CASSGWTGGNSPLHF. The genes are TRBV19 and TRBJ1-6, with 7 bases lining up with TRBD1. The CDR3 has 15 amino acids. CDR1 and CDR2 (germline): LNHDA, SQIVND (reference sequence). The V and J ends lost 5 bases and 6 bases, in that order; junction bases with no gene match: 7.